This TCR beta chain stems from a study of memory CD4+ T cells and cytomegalovirus serostatus. Overall study: This sample comes from healthy Belgian adults, several CMV seropositive, approximately 25 seronegative.

As regards this clone: No antigen is known for it.

Study-wide results and limits: CD4+ memory repertoires contained about 40% of the roughly 160 reported CMV TCRbeta sequences.

The sort gate was single viable CD3+CD4+CD8-CD45RO+ cells for memory CD4+ T cells. Donors' CMV status reflects serum IgG against pp150, pp28, p38, p52. CD4+ T cells were isolated by positive magnetic selection. V lost 5 bases and J 6 bases, leaving 14 bases between the germline ends. The CDR3 runs to 14 residues. CDR1 is MDHEN, CDR2 SYDVKM, per germline. This table comes from immunoSEQ multiplex PCR, and its TCRdb copy is limited to in-frame clones, with some not included. The sample contains 45,000 to 65,000 clones, approximately 82% of which appear only once. The TCR sequence derives from an adult in good health and CMV-seropositive. The J gene is TRBJ2-1, the V gene TRBV28; D tentatively fits TRBD1 or TRBD2 (5 bases each). Material: memory CD4+ T cells from blood. CDR3 DNA sequence: TGTGCCAGCAGTATAATGTGGGGGAGCAATGAGCAGTTCTTC. The encoded protein is CASSIMWGSNEQFF. Full variable domain (outside the CDR3, taken from reference TRBV28 and TRBJ2-1): DVKVTQSSRYLVKRTGEKVFLECVQDMDHENMFWYRQDPGLGLRLIYFSYDVKMKEKGDIPEGYSVSREKKERFSLILESASTNQTSMYLCASSIMWGSNEQFFGPGTRLTVL.